Listed here are 8 T cell receptor beta chains from one sample, sequenced in a study of blood T cells in healthy people across ages. A J-beta primer mix and a sample-barcoded 5' primer were used in a second PCR of about 7 to 12 cycles. MiXCR, applied by TCRdb to the 5' RACE reads, yields one record per CDR3 protein. The sample has about 580,000 distinct CDR3 sequences, 45% to 55% seen once; the top ten hold around 24%. Sequencing used blood. These TCRs come from a man aged 80 or over in good health.

This clonotype was found a few times. This chain joins TRBV7-3 and TRBJ1-2, with 7 positions matching TRBD1. V lost 0 bases and J lost 5; bases outside the gene matches: 3. CDR1 and CDR2 from the germline V gene are SGHTA and FQGTGA. The length of the CDR3 is 14 residues. CDR3 amino acids: CASSLTPGGYGYTF. CDR3 nucleotide sequence: TGTGCCAGCAGCTTAACTCCAGGGGGTTATGGCTACACCTTC.

The CDR3 here is CASSGPPETQYF. The CDR3 nucleotides read TGTGCCAGCAGTGGGCCTCCCGAGACCCAGTACTTC. The chain employs TRBV6-2 or TRBV6-3 and TRBJ2-5; D gene unclear. CDR3 length: 12 residues. Germline V gives CDR1 MNHEY, CDR2 SVGEGT. The ends were cut back, 5 bases at V and 5 bases at J, with 9 bases in the middle.

The chain carries TRBV6-5 and TRBJ2-1; 7 bases are shared with TRBD2. The V gene's germline CDR1 is MNHEY and CDR2 SVGAGI. V was pared by 6 bases and J by 7 bases, with 9 bases of the junction left unmatched. The CDR3 sequence is 14 residues long. The CDR3 nucleotides are TGTGCCAGCAGCCCTTGGGGGGGTTTTAATGAGCAGTTCTTC. This gives the protein CASSPWGGFNEQFF.

This clonotype is categorized as large (0.1 to 1%). This could be a read error, since a much larger clone is one nucleotide away. The CDR3 nucleotides read TGTGCCAGCAGCTTAGATGGGGGCCCCCAAGAGACCCAGTACTTC. Its translation: CASSLDGGPQETQYF. This chain joins TRBV11-2 and TRBJ2-5; a possible D gene is TRBD1 (6 bases). The CDR3 loop spans 15 amino acids. Germline CDR1 reads SGHAT; CDR2 reads FQNNGV. The V end lost 0 bases, the J end lost 1 base, and 9 bases lay between the germline ends.

This clonotype showed up just a few times. The V gene is TRBV4-1, the J gene TRBJ1-5; possibly TRBD1 for D (5 bases). The CDR3 spans 16 residues. Germline V gives CDR1 MGHRA, CDR2 YSYEKL. Trimming stripped 2 bases from V and 1 base from J, with 12 bases between. The CDR3, as DNA: TGCGCCAGCAGCCAAAGGACGGCAGGGAGCAATCAGCCCCAGCATTTT. Its protein product is CASSQRTAGSNQPQHF.

About this clonotype itself: Being one base from a much bigger clone, this may be a read error. J is TRBJ2-1 and V is TRBV4-1; D gene unclear. In germline, CDR1 is MGHRA, CDR2 YSYEKL. V dropped 0 bases and J dropped 1 base, with 13 bases sitting between them. The length of the CDR3 is 17 residues. Here the CDR3 reads CASSQEVRAGSYNEQFF. DNA of the CDR3: TGCGCCAGCAGCCAAGAGGTAAGGGCCGGTTCCTACAATGAGCAGTTCTTC.

This chain links TRBV12-3 or TRBV12-4 with TRBJ2-3; TRBD2 matches at 7 bases. V lost 4 bases to trimming and J lost 9 bases; unmatched junction nucleotides: 10. CDR3 length: 14 residues. As DNA, the CDR3 is TGTGCCAGCAGTTCGAGCGGGGTGAGCGGCACGCAGTATTTT. Amino acids: CASSSSGVSGTQYF.

This clonotype was picked up many times. The chain is built from TRBV7-2 and TRBJ2-5; D is unclear. The germline V gene has CDR1 SGHTA and CDR2 FQGNSA. The CDR3 is made up of 12 amino acids. Deletions cut 0 bases from V and 4 bases from J, with 3 bases between. DNA for the CDR3: TGTGCCAGCAGCTTAGCGACAGAGACCCAGTACTTC. Protein: CASSLATETQYF.